The T cell receptor beta chain under discussion was sequenced for a study of blood T cell repertoires in COVID-19. On the study more broadly: The United States, Italy and Spain supplied acute and convalescent COVID-19 samples. The analysed material was cDNA or gDNA that came from T cells, B-cell-depleted T cells, or PBMCs.

V lost 6 bases and J lost 4; bases outside the gene matches: 3. The CDR3 is made up of 13 amino acids. Germline assignment: CDR1 MDHEN and CDR2 SYDVKM. Authors' analysis steps: Reference gene primer amplification gave nucleated cell count estimates. The assay was immunoSEQ multiplex PCR, and TCRdb's table has in-frame clones only and misses some. V and J calls and clone size are given by that table; D and trimming were obtained from the DNA. The profile shows approximately 34,000 clones, 65% to 85% of them singletons. The TCR was taken from a man between 65 and 85 years old with COVID-19, enrolled during active disease. This chain links TRBV28 with TRBJ1-5; 7 bases map to TRBD1. The sample taken for sequencing was peripheral blood. The chain's CDR3 is CASRWTGNQPQHF. For the CDR3, the DNA is TGTGCCAGCAGATGGACAGGTAATCAGCCCCAGCATTTT.